Listed here are 10 T cell receptor beta chains from one sample, sequenced in a study of cytotoxic CD8 clonotypes in ibrutinib-treated CLL. Sequencing used immunoSEQ multiplex PCR; TCRdb keeps in-frame clones, though not all of them. The sample contains 190,000 or so clones, approximately 72% of which appear only once. The source was PBMCs, collected after 24 months of ibrutinib treatment. The receptors were gathered from a human donor with chronic lymphocytic leukemia.

In its sample, this clone was seen a few times. The J gene is TRBJ1-4, the V gene TRBV4-3; D uncertain. The CDR3 runs to 13 residues. With 0 bases removed from V and 6 bases from J, the gap between germline ends came to 5 bases. Germline V gives CDR1 LGHNA, CDR2 YSLEER. The CDR3 DNA reads TGCGCCAGCAGCCAAGACCCCTATGAAAAACTGTTTTTT. Its protein product is CASSQDPYEKLFF.

The chain combines TRBV6-5 with TRBJ2-7; 10 bases line up with TRBD1. Germline CDR1 and CDR2: MNHEY and SVGAGI. The CDR3 contains 16 residues. V shed 0 bases and J 7 bases; nucleotides not matched to a gene: 9. The CDR3 DNA reads as TGTGCCAGCAGTTACTCGTCCGGGACAGGGGCAAGGGAGCAGTACTTC. It codes for CASSYSSGTGAREQYF.

The rearrangement links TRBV6-5 to TRBJ1-3, with unresolved D. There are 14 residues in the CDR3. Trimming cost V 7 bases and J 0 bases, with 10 bases left between them. Per germline, CDR1 MNHEY and CDR2 SVGAGI. CDR3 residues: CASTGQPSGNTIYF. The CDR3 DNA is TGTGCCAGCACCGGGCAGCCCTCTGGAAACACCATATATTTT.

Many counts were recorded for this clone. V and J are TRBV7-3 and TRBJ2-3, with a tentative D call TRBD2 (5 bases). The CDR3 contains 16 residues. Trimming pared 5 bases from V and 2 bases from J, leaving 17 bases between. CDR1 and CDR2 (germline): SGHTA, FQGTGA. The CDR3 region has the DNA TGTGCCAGCAGCCCTTCCACAACGGGGATCACAGATACGCAGTATTTT. Translating gives CASSPSTTGITDTQYF.

The chain recombines TRBV11-3 with TRBJ2-7, with 10 nucleotides matching TRBD2. V gave up 5 bases and J gave up 3 bases; unmatched junction bases: 4. The CDR3 consists of 14 residues. Germline values: CDR1 SGHNT, CDR2 YENEEA. For the CDR3, the DNA is TGTGCCAGCAGCCAACTAGCGGGAAGCTACGAGCAGTACTTC. As protein: CASSQLAGSYEQYF.

V gene TRBV15 combines with J gene TRBJ1-1; 7 bases are shared with TRBD1. V gave up 4 bases and J gave up 11 bases; unmatched junction bases: 10. The CDR3 has 13 amino acids. Per germline, CDR1 LNHNV and CDR2 YYDKDF (reference sequence). CDR3: CATSKDRRGYAFF. CDR3 coding DNA: TGTGCCACCAGCAAGGACAGGAGAGGTTATGCTTTCTTT. The full variable domain, in which reference TRBV15 and TRBJ1-1 provide the parts outside the CDR3, is DAMVIQNPRYQVTQFGKPVTLSCSQTLNHNVMYWYQQKSSQAPKLLFHYYDKDFNNEADTPDNFQSRRPNTSFCFLDIRSPGLGDTAMYLCATSKDRRGYAFFGQGTRLTVV.

The chain links TRBV20-1 to TRBJ2-1, with D unclear. V shed 6 bases and J shed 7 bases, with 10 bases lying between them. There are 11 residues in the CDR3. Per the germline V gene, CDR1 is DFQATT and CDR2 is SNEGSKA (reference sequence). CDR3 bases: TGCAGTGCCCCTTCCGCTAATGAGCAGTTCTTC. It yields the protein CSAPSANEQFF.

This clone appeared a few times. The chain has TRBV9 and TRBJ2-1, with TRBD2 matching 8 bases. The CDR3 is 14 residues long. Per germline, CDR1 SGDLS and CDR2 YYNGEE. V was clipped by 4 bases and J by 3 bases; unmatched bases: 3. Written as DNA, the CDR3 is TGTGCCAGCAGCCCAGGGACTAGCTACAATGAGCAGTTCTTC. This gives the protein CASSPGTSYNEQFF.

The V call is TRBV5-4, the J call TRBJ2-3; no clear D gene. Germline CDR1 SGHNT, CDR2 YYREEE (reference sequence). The CDR3 is 15 residues long. Trimming pared 5 bases from V and 6 bases from J, leaving 19 bases between. The CDR3 is CASRSTGATFDTQYF. CDR3 nucleotides: TGTGCCAGCAGATCCACCGGAGCCACTTTTGATACGCAGTATTTT. Full variable domain (outside the CDR3, taken from reference TRBV5-4 and TRBJ2-3): ETGVTQSPTHLIKTRGQQVTLRCSSQSGHNTVSWYQQALGQGPQFIFQYYREEENGRGNFPPRFSGLQFPNYSSELNVNALELDDSALYLCASRSTGATFDTQYFGPGTRLTVL.

The gene calls are TRBV6-5 and TRBJ2-1; 8 nucleotides match TRBD2. This CDR3 contains 16 residues. The trim removed 2 bases at V and 5 bases at J, leaving 8 bases unmatched. Germline CDR1 MNHEY, CDR2 SVGAGI. CDR3 coding DNA: TGTGCCAGCAGTTACGGTAGCGGGAAGGCCCACAATGAGCAGTTCTTC. Translation gives CASSYGSGKAHNEQFF.